This TCR beta chain was documented in a study of cytomegalovirus exposure and HLA in healthy donors (dated by TCRdb to 2016 to 2017). About the investigation overall: In an earlier analysis of approximately 500 of the donors, 276 Gb of sequence data and 90 million to 120 million unique TCR beta sequences from about 180 million T cells were reported. An early release covering about 600 HLA-typed donors comprised about 300 gigabases of sequencing data and around 85 million unique TCR sequences. A later genetic analysis took genome-wide SNP genotypes for about 65% of the 666 donors and used that subset as a discovery cohort. Among 300 to 500 genotyped donors of the cohort, an average of around 240,000 unique TCR beta nucleotide sequences was sequenced per donor, of which about 19% were non-productive. The study aimed to test whether signatures of past pathogen exposure could be identified by cataloging public T cell receptors. The later analysis used no new phenotypic data to find candidate immune exposures, relying instead on TCR beta sequences and their occurrence across donors. In a later analysis, previously published TCR beta repertoires from 550 to 700 donors were re-analyzed and high-resolution HLA genotyping was added so that TCR occurrence patterns could be studied. Among the 398 genotyped donors, approximately 82% belonged to the genetic ancestry cluster associated with self-reported Caucasian donors. High-throughput TCR immunosequencing, statistical association of individual TCRs with disease status, and machine learning were combined to predict cytomegalovirus infection status. Every repertoire in the discovery cohort had been generated on one and the same sequencing platform. The number of typed donors differed by locus: 629-630 for A, B, C, DRB1 and DQB1; roughly 510 for DQA1; approximately 600 for DPA1; and about 450 for DPB1. HLA typing included class I and class II loci at four-digit resolution. Besides the first cohort of around 700 subjects, a separate validation cohort made up of roughly 130 different subjects was used. Donor age, sex, ethnicity and CMV serostatus were collected together with the repertoire data. The study used immunosequencing to profile the T cell repertoires of hundreds of subjects and linked those repertoires to cytomegalovirus serostatus. Several DR-DQ haplotypes were handled as single units for association and clustering because linkage in the cohort was strong. To decide whether each TCR beta V gene segment behaved as functional or pseudogenic, an earlier analysis of approximately 590 of the donors relied on high-throughput TCR beta sequencing. Results the study describes overall, beyond this receptor: A later genetic analysis reported fewer N-insertions in productive TCRs among donors in an Asian-associated ancestry cluster than the approximately 700-donor mean. The presence/absence analyses assumed that sequencing depth was roughly uniform across donors, and that assumption may not be true. Broadly in line with IMGT annotations, most TCR beta V segments showed up in productive rearrangements about 87% or about 30% of the time in an earlier analysis of approximately 640 of the donors. A further reported finding was that TCR beta sequences accurately predicted the HLA-A and HLA-B alleles for most subjects in the first cohort. The study gave a list of under 200 TCR beta chains associated with cytomegalovirus. In both the original and validation cohorts, the classifier was reported to diagnose cytomegalovirus status with high specificity and sensitivity. Correlated functional status among segregating V segments might be attributable to linkage disequilibrium, but an unknown experimental factor could not be ruled out. A group of highly shared sequence variants was considered likely to be a technical artifact of the sequencing pipeline. According to a later analysis, most CMV-associated TCR beta chains appeared to be HLA-restricted, and the HLA associations seemed to be driven largely by CMV exposure. Across donors, most TCR sequences were observed very rarely, whereas some public TCRs were present in many individuals. In this cohort, only TCR beta chains were sequenced, and detectable features were limited by the absence of alpha or paired-chain data. At a false discovery rate of 0.05, a later analysis linked 16,951 TCR beta sequences to specific HLA alleles. In a later genetic analysis, a missense DCLRE1C variant was associated with V-gene and J-gene trimming of TCR beta chains, and the association was replicated in an independent cohort. In a later analysis, TCR association rates were found to vary across HLA loci, with the most associated TCRs seen for DRB1 alleles and the fewest for HLA-C alleles. Because HLA typing was unavailable for some donors at each locus, only the typed subset was used in association tests. Three of the identified cytomegalovirus-associated TCR beta chains were confirmed in vitro to be specific for cytomegalovirus antigens. Immune exposure information for the cohort was limited to CMV serostatus. About 17 rarely observed V segments, including chromosome 9 orphons, were excluded from the earlier analysis of just under 600 of the donors because counts were too low. A later analysis reported that several top co-occurrence clusters appeared linked to parvovirus B19, influenza, CMV and Epstein-Barr virus. According to the authors, the approach could potentially be generalized to other disease states and immunological phenotypes. Because the 87-base-pair reads could not distinguish some IMGT-functional V segments, including TRBV6-2 and TRBV6-3, those segments were excluded. A later analysis found that HLA-associated TCR beta chains were more clonally expanded and had lower generation probabilities than equally common non-associated chains. When HLA alleles, especially DR and DQ, strongly co-occurred, attributing TCR associations to individual alleles was difficult.

About this clone itself: Its antigen has not been determined. The sample holds no much larger clone one base away, and base qualities are not on file.

The cohort was made up of 666 healthy bone marrow donors. At the time of sampling, all cohort members were nominally healthy, though unrecorded immune exposures were likely present. The donor was CMV seronegative and was included in the group of over 300 seronegative cohort members. A peripheral blood sample was provided by each donor, and peripheral blood mononuclear cells were used for TCR beta sequencing. Genomic DNA extraction from the blood cell samples was performed with the Qiagen DNeasy Blood Extraction Kit. The library was prepared using the immunoSEQ multiplex PCR assay. The multiplex PCR relied on a mix of 60 forward primers for TCR Vbeta segments and 13 reverse primers for TCR Jbeta segments. The CDR3 region of rearranged TCR beta genes was amplified from genomic DNA with a multiplex PCR assay. Amplified TCR beta libraries were sequenced as 87-base-pair reads on the Illumina HiSeq System. The original methods were these. A later analysis tallied roughly 76 million unique TCR beta chains across the 700 or so repertoires, and about 12 million of those chains were shared by two or more donors. Raw reads were error-corrected and collapsed into unique sequences by a nearest-neighbor algorithm in which closely related sequences were merged to remove PCR and sequencing errors. V, D and J gene segments were assigned by aligning CDR3 sequences to IMGT reference sequences. For a sequence to be retained, a match of at least six nucleotides to both a V gene segment and a J gene segment was required. A rearrangement was called productive if the CDR3 had no stop codons and remained in frame with V and J, and every other rearrangement was called non-productive. Following IMGT convention, CDR3 was defined as the stretch from the second conserved V-encoded cysteine to the conserved J-encoded phenylalanine. In an earlier analysis of just under 600 of the donors, sequences lacking an unambiguous match to a single V gene segment were excluded. An earlier analysis of 450 to 650 of the donors called V segments functional above 56.7% productive rearrangements and segregating when the between-donor standard deviation exceeded 5%. To diagnose cytomegalovirus status from the catalog of TCR beta chain sequences, a statistical classification framework was built. In a later analysis, V and J genes were assigned by comparing TCR nucleotide sequences against IMGT/GENE-DB human TR gene sequences. Using the TCRdist pipeline, a later analysis assigned CDR3 sequences along with most-parsimonious VDJ recombination scenarios. In a later analysis, each TCR beta chain was defined by its CDR3 amino acid sequence together with its V-gene family, and reads lacking a unique V-gene family were excluded. In a later analysis, 550 to 650 highly shared, low-generation-probability nucleotide sequences were removed to address suspected cross-contamination and a sequencing artifact. In a later analysis, a clonal expansion index was calculated for each public chain from normalized within-repertoire ranks of inferred template counts. In a later analysis, generation probabilities were computed using a VDJ recombination model fitted to out-of-frame rearrangements, and the results were checked against IGoR. Hypergeometric tests were used in a later analysis to score TCR-TCR, TCR-HLA and TCR-CMV co-occurrence, with a repertoire-size bias correction applied to the TCR pairs. To estimate false discovery rates, a later analysis permuted the HLA or CMV assignments 20 times. In a later analysis, co-occurring TCRs were grouped with DBSCAN, and TCRdist sequence similarity was added when clustering was performed within HLA-allele-positive subsets. Co-occurrence clustering excluded repertoires with fewer than 30,000 or more than 120,000 public chains, plus five with anomalous nucleotide sharing. Entries here come from immuneACCESS through TCRdb and include only in-frame sequences with V and J called. Some clones fail to appear in such tables; in the studies checked, an unresolved V gene covers under half of the shortfall, and the cause of the remainder is unknown. That table is the source of V, J and clone size, and D and trimming were worked out from the DNA. Counted in this sample were some 98,000 clones; 60% to 80% of them appeared once. The ten largest make up approximately 8% of the sample.

V gives up 5 bases and J gives up 4 bases, and the segment between their germline ends measures 15 bases. Including cysteine and phenylalanine, the CDR3 has 14 amino acids. This entry keeps only the CDR3 DNA: 42 bases, framed from base 1. Looking up the germline V gene yields CDR1 SGHRS and CDR2 YFSETQ. Sequencing was performed on PBMCs. The rearrangement joined TRBV5-1 to TRBJ1-1; TRBD1 is a weak D gene call, 6 bases matching. The clonotype originates from a female donor in good health and CMV-seronegative. The bases are TGCGCCAGCAGGGGGGGGGCGGGAAGCACTGAAGCTTTCTTT. Translated, it reads CASRGGAGSTEAFF.